This entry features one TCR beta chain sequence. These data belong to a study of blood T cell repertoires in COVID-19. Across the whole study: COVID-19 samples from acute and convalescent phases originated in the United States, Italy and Spain. The analysed material was cDNA or gDNA that came from T cells, B-cell-depleted T cells, or PBMCs.

Trimming took off 9 bases at V and 6 bases at J, with 17 bases between the two ends. This CDR3 spans 14 amino acids. Germline V CDR1 and CDR2: LNHDA, SQIVND (reference sequence). Here immunoSEQ multiplex PCR was the method, and the copy in TCRdb shows in-frame clones only, minus some. The sample shows over 120,000 clones, 77% of them seen only once. This sequence joins TRBV19 and TRBJ2-2, with D maybe TRBD2 (6 bases). Sequencing was performed on peripheral blood. This receptor was obtained from a woman in her forties or fifties with active or convalescent COVID-19. The CDR3 nucleotides are TGTGCCAGCACCTCTGCGGGGATCGCCGGGGAGCTGTTTTTT. Its protein product is CASTSAGIAGELFF.